This TCR beta chain comes out of a study of blood T cell repertoires in COVID-19. Study as a whole: Sites across the United States, Italy and Spain contributed samples from acute and convalescent COVID-19.

Per the study methods: Reference gene primer amplification in the assay estimated nucleated cell counts. Sequenced by immunoSEQ multiplex PCR; TCRdb stores in-frame clones only, minus some. Clone size and V and J calls were adopted from that table, with D and trimming inferred from the DNA. The sample includes fewer than 350,000 clones, 85% of them seen just once. V lost 1 base to trimming and J lost 4 bases; unmatched junction nucleotides: 4. Germline V gene lookup returns CDR1 SGHAT and CDR2 FQNNGV. The CDR3 loop spans 15 amino acids. Cohorts were based on clinical histories the participants reported.

Sample: PBMCs or T cells enriched from blood (not recorded which). This receptor was taken from a woman in her twenties or thirties who had been exposed to COVID-19. The J gene is TRBJ2-3, the V gene TRBV11-2, with 8 bases that match TRBD2. The CDR3 DNA reads as TGTGCCAGCAGCTTAGTCGGACTAGCAGCAGATACGCAGTATTTT. Residues: CASSLVGLAADTQYF.